Listed below are T cell receptor beta chains from one sample, sequenced in a study of shared clonotypes between healthy human individuals. The data were produced by immunoSEQ multiplex PCR, yet TCRdb's version contains in-frame clones alone and is incomplete. This sample has millions of clones, with 95% found just once. Sample: naive CD4+ T cells sorted from blood. Source of these receptors: a man aged 18-30 years in good health. Each CDR3 is given with its conserved first and last residue. Each record gives: J gene, clone size, D gene, V gene, CDR3 DNA, CDR3 protein. D genes are given only for firm matches. Rows may omit the clone size; those that give it use once, few, many or a size class.

j_call: TRBJ1-1; clone_size: -; d_call: -; v_call: TRBV9; cdr3_nt: TGTGCCAGCAGCGTTACCGGGACGAGGAACACTGAAGCTTTCTTT; cdr3_aa: CASSVTGTRNTEAFF
j_call: TRBJ1-6; clone_size: -; d_call: TRBD1; v_call: TRBV6-1; cdr3_nt: TGTGCCAGCAGTGAACGGACAGGGGCAAATTCACCCCTCCACTTT; cdr3_aa: CASSERTGANSPLHF
j_call: TRBJ2-3; clone_size: -; d_call: -; v_call: TRBV7-8; cdr3_nt: TGTGCCAGCAGCTTACAGCTACGGGCGGCAGATACGCAGTATTTT; cdr3_aa: CASSLQLRAADTQYF
j_call: TRBJ2-1; clone_size: -; d_call: TRBD2; v_call: TRBV10-3; cdr3_nt: TGTGCCATCAGTGGGACTAGCGGAGATTACAATGAGCAGTTCTTC; cdr3_aa: CAISGTSGDYNEQFF
j_call: TRBJ2-4; clone_size: -; d_call: -; v_call: TRBV14; cdr3_nt: TGTGCCAGCAGCCAAGATCAGTTAAACATTCAGTACTTC; cdr3_aa: CASSQDQLNIQYF
j_call: TRBJ2-2; clone_size: -; d_call: -; v_call: TRBV5-8; cdr3_nt: TGTGCCAGCAGCTTCTCGTTCGGCGAGAACACCGGGGAGCTGTTTTTT; cdr3_aa: CASSFSFGENTGELFF
j_call: TRBJ1-5; clone_size: -; d_call: TRBD1; v_call: TRBV6-4; cdr3_nt: TGTGCCAGCAGTGAAGGGGGCTCGGGGCCCCAGCATTTT; cdr3_aa: CASSEGGSGPQHF
j_call: TRBJ2-3; clone_size: -; d_call: -; v_call: TRBV11-2; cdr3_nt: TGTGCCAGCAGCTTCTACGGGGTGGGGGATACGCAGTATTTT; cdr3_aa: CASSFYGVGDTQYF
j_call: TRBJ2-4; clone_size: -; d_call: TRBD2; v_call: TRBV27; cdr3_nt: TGTGCCAGCAGTCTCCGGGGGGAAAACATTCAGTACTTC; cdr3_aa: CASSLRGENIQYF
j_call: TRBJ2-7; clone_size: -; d_call: -; v_call: TRBV7-8; cdr3_nt: TGTGCCAGCAGTATCCCTTTTTCGGGATTGGGGGAGCAGTACTTC; cdr3_aa: CASSIPFSGLGEQYF
j_call: TRBJ1-6; clone_size: -; d_call: TRBD1; v_call: TRBV11-2; cdr3_nt: TGTGCCAGCAGCTTAGATTGGTCAGGGGGATCACCCCTCCACTTT; cdr3_aa: CASSLDWSGGSPLHF
j_call: TRBJ2-2; clone_size: -; d_call: -; v_call: TRBV2; cdr3_nt: TGTGCCAGCAGTACAGGGCCCGGGGAGCTGTTTTTT; cdr3_aa: CASSTGPGELFF
j_call: TRBJ2-1; clone_size: -; d_call: TRBD2; v_call: TRBV5-1; cdr3_nt: TGCGCCAGCAGCTCCGGGACTAGCGTGTACAATGAGCAGTTCTTC; cdr3_aa: CASSSGTSVYNEQFF
j_call: TRBJ2-5; clone_size: -; d_call: -; v_call: TRBV6-6; cdr3_nt: TGTGCCAGCAGTTACTCGCTGTACCAAGAGACCCAGTACTTC; cdr3_aa: CASSYSLYQETQYF
j_call: TRBJ2-1; clone_size: -; d_call: -; v_call: TRBV10-2; cdr3_nt: TGCGCCAGCAGTGGCTTTATTAAGTCCTACAATGAGCAGTTCTTC; cdr3_aa: CASSGFIKSYNEQFF
j_call: TRBJ2-3; clone_size: -; d_call: -; v_call: TRBV7-9; cdr3_nt: TGTGCCAGCAAACAGGGTAGCACAGATACGCAGTATTTT; cdr3_aa: CASKQGSTDTQYF
j_call: TRBJ2-1; clone_size: once; d_call: TRBD2; v_call: TRBV5-1; cdr3_nt: TGCGCCAGCAGCTATGATAGCGGGGGAAGTAACAATGAGCAGTTCTTC; cdr3_aa: CASSYDSGGSNNEQFF
j_call: TRBJ1-1; clone_size: -; d_call: -; v_call: TRBV19; cdr3_nt: TGTGCCAGTAGTATTGCGTCAGGTGAGGGTCCGGCTTTCTTT; cdr3_aa: CASSIASGEGPAFF